The 21 T cell receptor beta chains below come from one sample, sequenced in a study of human T cells and chemical hapten exposure. Time point meaning: patch test 2, 6 weeks after DPC sensitization. The treatment here: therapeutic diphenylcyclopropenone sensitization with weekly scalp DPC. TCRdb itself ran the RACE reads through MiXCR, one entry per CDR3 protein. The sample consists of about 54,000 distinct CDR3 sequences, about a tenth of them appearing once. The material was whole blood, obtained in connection with sensitization to the hapten diphenylcyclopropenone (DPC). These receptor sequences come from a woman aged 50 to 60 with alopecia areata. Some clones in this sample may be carry-over from other donors' samples.

A note on this clonotype: This may be a read error: a much more frequent sequence differs by one nucleotide. The chain is built from TRBV18 and TRBJ1-1; TRBD1 agrees at 9 bases. V dropped 8 bases and J dropped 5; count of bases not matched to a gene: 9. The CDR3 sequence is 14 residues long. Looked up from germline, CDR1 is KGHSH and CDR2 is LQKENI. The CDR3 sequence is CASPPDRGGTEAFF. The CDR3 nucleotides are TGTGCCAGCCCGCCGGACAGGGGAGGGACTGAAGCTTTCTTT. The full variable domain, with the rest looked up from reference TRBV18 and TRBJ1-1, is NAGVMQNPRHLVRRRGQEARLRCSPMKGHSHVYWYRQLPEEGLKFMVYLQKENIIDESGMPKERFSAEFPKEGPSILRIQQVVRGDSAAYFCASPPDRGGTEAFFGQGTRLTVV.

This clonotype appeared many times. This chain links TRBV5-5 with TRBJ2-2, with 12 bases fitting TRBD2. Germline CDR1 and CDR2: SGHKS and YYEKEE (reference sequence). V was clipped by 1 base and J by 1 base; unmatched bases: 2. The CDR3 is made up of 17 amino acids. CDR3 in amino acids: CASSLRLAGENTGELFF. The CDR3 DNA follows: TGTGCCAGCAGCTTGAGACTAGCGGGAGAGAACACCGGGGAGCTGTTTTTT.

This clonotype was observed a handful of times. This chain joins TRBV9 and TRBJ2-5, with 14 bases fitting TRBD2. V dropped 6 bases and J dropped 4; count of bases not matched to a gene: 11. Germline CDR1 SGDLS, CDR2 YYNGEE. There are 17 residues in the CDR3. CDR3 residues: CASTPGLAGGVAETQYF. The CDR3 nucleotides read TGTGCCAGCACCCCCGGACTAGCGGGGGGAGTAGCAGAGACCCAGTACTTC.

The chain is built from TRBV19 and TRBJ1-2; no clear D. There are 13 residues in the CDR3. The germline V gene has CDR1 LNHDA and CDR2 SQIVND (reference sequence). Trimming took 7 bases from V and 6 from J, leaving 15 bases between them. The CDR3 bases are TGTGCCAGTAAATCCCAGGACGCCGATGGCTACACCTTC. Translated: CASKSQDADGYTF.

This sequence joins TRBV4-3 and TRBJ1-6; tentative D call: TRBD1 (5 bases). The CDR3 contains 17 residues. Germline lookup yields CDR1 LGHNA and CDR2 YSLEER. V was trimmed by 0 bases and J by 9 bases, leaving 18 bases between them. This CDR3 reads CASSQDWGVGSTSPLHF. The CDR3 coding sequence is TGCGCCAGCAGCCAAGATTGGGGGGTAGGATCTACTTCACCCCTCCACTTT.

This clonotype was recorded many times. The V call is TRBV7-6, the J call TRBJ2-2; possibly TRBD2 for D (5 bases). The germline V gene has CDR1 SGHVS and CDR2 FNYEAQ. The CDR3 loop spans 15 amino acids. The germline V and J ends were trimmed by 3 bases and 5 bases, with 13 bases remaining between them. The CDR3 bases are TGTGCCAGCAGCTTTAACCGGGAATTTACCGGGGAGCTGTTTTTT. Residues: CASSFNREFTGELFF.

This clonotype was seen a few times. The chain employs TRBV7-9 and TRBJ2-3; TRBD1 might be the D (8 bases). Germline values: CDR1 SEHNR, CDR2 FQNEAQ (reference sequence). With 5 bases removed from V and 1 base from J, the gap between germline ends came to 19 bases. CDR3 size: 17 residues. The CDR3 nucleotides are TGTGCCAGCAGCAAGTACAGCGGGACAGGCGGCACAGATACGCAGTATTTT. It specifies CASSKYSGTGGTDTQYF. The complete variable domain, with remaining parts taken from reference TRBV7-9 and TRBJ2-3, reads DTGVSQNPRHKITKRGQNVTFRCDPISEHNRLYWYRQTLGQGPEFLTYFQNEAQLEKSRLLSDRFSAERPKGSFSTLEIQRTEQGDSAMYLCASSKYSGTGGTDTQYFGPGTRLTVL.

J is TRBJ2-7 and V is TRBV29-1; D perhaps matches TRBD1 (5 bases). The CDR3 length is 14 residues. CDR1 is SQVTM and CDR2 is ANQGSEA in the germline V gene. V shed 4 bases and J shed 3 bases, with 16 bases lying between them. The CDR3 protein is CSVGTPRPNYEQYF. The CDR3 region has the DNA TGCAGCGTTGGGACACCTCGGCCTAACTACGAGCAGTACTTC.

The CDR3 nucleotides are TGCGCCAGCAGCCCCCGGGGTGCGGGTACTGAAGCTTTCTTT. Translated, it gives CASSPRGAGTEAFF. V is TRBV4-1 and J is TRBJ1-1; D not certain. The CDR3 has 14 amino acids. V shed 4 bases and J shed 5 bases, with 14 bases lying between them. The germline gives CDR1 MGHRA, CDR2 YSYEKL.

The sample holds many counts of this clonotype. The V gene is TRBV12-3 or TRBV12-4, the J gene TRBJ2-3, with D hard to call. V was shortened by 5 bases and J by 0 bases, with 9 bases between the two germline ends. CDR3 length: 14 amino acids. The CDR3 is CASSPPPSTDTQYF. The CDR3 DNA sequence: TGTGCCAGCAGTCCCCCCCCGAGCACAGATACGCAGTATTTT.

This clonotype was counted at least ten times. The chain has TRBV7-9 and TRBJ2-1, with TRBD1 matching 10 bases. The CDR3 has 15 residues. From germline, CDR1 is SEHNR and CDR2 FQNEAQ (reference sequence). Trimming removed 3 bases from V and 5 bases from J; junction bases left unmatched: 4. This CDR3 is CASSLRDRGHNEQFF. CDR3 DNA sequence: TGTGCCAGCAGCTTGAGGGACAGGGGACACAATGAGCAGTTCTTC.

In its sample, this clonotype was seen many times. The rearrangement joins TRBV12-3 or TRBV12-4 to TRBJ1-2; D is perhaps TRBD1 (6 bases). CDR3 length: 14 amino acids. Trimming took off 6 bases at V and 3 bases at J, with 14 bases between the two ends. Here the CDR3 reads CASSKRGLDYGYTF. CDR3 in DNA: TGTGCCAGCAGCAAACGGGGGCTAGACTATGGCTACACCTTC.

This clonotype was counted a few times. The genes are TRBV6-2 or TRBV6-3 and TRBJ2-1; D is undetermined. Germline values: CDR1 MNHEY, CDR2 SVGEGT. With 5 bases removed from V and 5 bases from J, the gap between germline ends came to 4 bases. This CDR3 region has 11 residues. DNA for the CDR3: TGTGCCAGCAGTGTACACAATGAGCAGTTCTTC. It codes for CASSVHNEQFF.

In this sample, this clonotype turned up many times. The rearrangement joins TRBV2 to TRBJ1-6; D perhaps matches TRBD1 (6 bases). Looked up from germline, CDR1 is SNHLY and CDR2 is FYNNEI. V was shortened by 6 bases and J by 10 bases, with 22 bases between the two germline ends. This CDR3 is built from 16 residues. CDR3 coding DNA: TGTGCCAGCAGGGCCTTAACAGGGCCGGTGGGGTCACCCCTCCACTTT. Translated, it gives CASRALTGPVGSPLHF.

V gene TRBV19 combines with J gene TRBJ2-1; D tentatively fits TRBD1 or TRBD2 (5 bases each). The ends were cut back, 11 bases at V and 10 bases at J, with 33 bases in the middle. Germline CDR1 LNHDA, CDR2 SQIVND (reference sequence). The CDR3 extends over 17 amino acids. CDR3 nucleotides: TGTGCCTCAGAGGACGCCTCGGTGGGGACCCTTTCAGGAGAGCAGTTCTTC. This translates into CASEDASVGTLSGEQFF.

The rearrangement uses TRBV18 and TRBJ1-1; TRBD1 agrees at 7 bases. CDR1 KGHSH and CDR2 LQKENI come from the germline V gene. V lost 3 bases, J lost 6 bases, and 10 bases stayed unmatched. This CDR3 region has 15 residues. The CDR3 DNA sequence: TGTGCCAGCTCACCGAAGGGGGCGCCGGGCGCTGAAGCTTTCTTT. Translating it yields CASSPKGAPGAEAFF.

This clonotype was recorded at least ten times. The chain's CDR3 is CASSYSGQVTYEQYF. The CDR3 coding sequence is TGTGCCAGCAGTTACTCGGGACAGGTCACCTACGAGCAGTACTTC. The gene calls are TRBV6-5 and TRBJ2-7; 8 bases match TRBD1. CDR3 length: 15 amino acids. J gave up 2 bases and V 0 bases, and 3 bases lay outside the gene matches. From germline, CDR1 is MNHEY and CDR2 SVGAGI.

This clonotype has a handful of counts. The rearrangement joins TRBV5-1 to TRBJ2-3; 7 nucleotides align to TRBD1. CDR1 and CDR2 (germline): SGHRS, YFSETQ. The V gene end was trimmed by 3 bases and the J gene end by 6 bases; junction bases not matched to a gene: 10. The CDR3 contains 15 residues. The CDR3 is CASSSGDREGDTQYF. DNA of the CDR3: TGCGCCAGCAGCTCAGGTGACAGGGAAGGCGATACGCAGTATTTT. Looking up the rest from reference TRBV5-1 and TRBJ2-3 gives the full variable domain: KAGVTQTPRYLIKTRGQQVTLSCSPISGHRSVSWYQQTPGQGLQFLFEYFSETQRNKGNFPGRFSGRQFSNSRSEMNVSTLELGDSALYLCASSSGDREGDTQYFGPGTRLTVL.

This chain uses TRBV28 with TRBJ2-5; tentative D call: TRBD1 (6 bases). The CDR3 length is 13 residues. Trimming took 5 bases from V and 5 from J, leaving 12 bases between them. CDR1 is MDHEN, CDR2 SYDVKM, per germline. The CDR3 bases are TGTGCCAGCAGTACCCCAGGGGTGGAGACCCAGTACTTC. It is translated as CASSTPGVETQYF.

This clonotype was seen a few times. This sequence joins TRBV5-1 and TRBJ1-1, with D tentatively TRBD1 (6 bases). The V gene's germline CDR1 is SGHRS and CDR2 YFSETQ. Trimming took off 0 bases at V and 1 base at J, with 13 bases between the two ends. The CDR3 is 16 amino acids. Here the CDR3 DNA reads TGCGCCAGCAGCTTGGGATTGGGGGCCTCGAACACTGAAGCTTTCTTT. Its protein product is CASSLGLGASNTEAFF.

The chain recombines TRBV12-3 or TRBV12-4 with TRBJ2-2; no reliable D call. V shed 2 bases and J shed 5 bases, with 18 bases lying between them. This CDR3 contains 17 residues. CDR3 sequence: CASSLTPPVMGTGELFF. The CDR3 DNA reads TGTGCCAGCAGTTTAACCCCCCCGGTGATGGGGACCGGGGAGCTGTTTTTT.